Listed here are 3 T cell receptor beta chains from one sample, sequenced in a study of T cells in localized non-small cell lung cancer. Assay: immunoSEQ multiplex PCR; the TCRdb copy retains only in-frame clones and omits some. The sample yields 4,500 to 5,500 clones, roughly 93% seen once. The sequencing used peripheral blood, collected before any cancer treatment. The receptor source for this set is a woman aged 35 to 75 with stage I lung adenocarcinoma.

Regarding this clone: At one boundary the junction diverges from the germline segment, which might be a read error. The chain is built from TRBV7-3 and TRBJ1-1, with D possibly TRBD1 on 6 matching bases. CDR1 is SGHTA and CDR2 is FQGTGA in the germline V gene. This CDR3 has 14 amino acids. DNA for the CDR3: TGTGTCAGCAGCCCCAGGGGAGTGGGCACTGAAGCTTTCTTT. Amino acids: CVSSPRGVGTEAFF.

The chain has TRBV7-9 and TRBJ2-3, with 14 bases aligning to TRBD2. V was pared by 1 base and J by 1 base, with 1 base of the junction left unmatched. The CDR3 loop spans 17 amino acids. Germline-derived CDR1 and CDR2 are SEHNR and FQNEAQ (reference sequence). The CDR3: CASSLGLAGGRTDTQYF. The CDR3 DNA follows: TGTGCCAGCAGCTTAGGACTAGCGGGAGGGCGCACAGATACGCAGTATTTT.

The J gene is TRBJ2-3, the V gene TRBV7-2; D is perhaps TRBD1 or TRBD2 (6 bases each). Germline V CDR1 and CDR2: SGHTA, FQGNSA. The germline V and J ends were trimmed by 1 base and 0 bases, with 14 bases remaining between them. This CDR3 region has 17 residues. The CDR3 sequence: CASSLGVGGPSTDTQYF. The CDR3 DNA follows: TGTGCCAGCAGCTTAGGTGTGGGGGGCCCTAGCACAGATACGCAGTATTTT.